Reported below is one TCR beta chain. V gave up 2 bases and J gave up 2 bases, with 7 bases separating them. Germline loops: CDR1 MGHRA, CDR2 YSYEKL. This CDR3 has 13 residues. This record belongs to a study of T cell changes during pregnancy in multiple sclerosis. Sequencing was performed with immunoSEQ multiplex PCR; in TCRdb, only in-frame clones are kept and a portion is missing. The data hold 50,000 or so clones, with 93% observed a single time. This rearrangement joins TRBV4-1 to TRBJ2-7; D uncertain. Sequenced material: CD8+ T cells from peripheral blood mononuclear cells, taken after pregnancy. The source is a female donor with multiple sclerosis, enrolled in a pregnancy study. The CDR3 DNA follows: TGCGCCAGCAGCCAAACTCCGGCCTACGAGCAGTACTTC. This gives the protein CASSQTPAYEQYF.